Here is one T cell receptor beta chain with its context. Generated by immunoSEQ multiplex PCR, the TCRdb table keeps only in-frame clones and is missing some. The sample consists of approximately 70,000 clones, around 94% of them appearing once. The data stem from a study of cytomegalovirus exposure and HLA in healthy donors. Study in general: According to later analysis, the same platform produced the approximately 130 validation and some 680 first-cohort repertoires.

Germline V gene data show CDR1 as MNHEY and CDR2 as SMNVEV (reference sequence). With 0 bases removed from V and 1 base from J, the gap between germline ends came to 9 bases. The CDR3 runs 15 residues. The rearrangement links TRBV27 to TRBJ1-1; D gene unclear. The sample consisted of PBMCs. The TCR sequence derives from a woman aged 18-30 years in good health and CMV-seropositive. The DNA of the CDR3 is TGTGCCAGCAGTTTATCCAATAGTGGGAACACTGAAGCTTTCTTT. Translation gives CASSLSNSGNTEAFF.